This T cell receptor (beta chain) was sequenced in a study of blood T cells in healthy people across ages. The study's findings and limits: It was not known whether donors were CMV positive (a possible confounder of expanded clonotype changes). Naive T cell percentage showed a strong correlation with the diversity of TCR beta. The authors considered diversity estimates from one million T cells to be underestimates.

Looked up from germline, CDR1 is SGHVS and CDR2 is FNYEAQ. The CDR3 has 14 amino acids. Trimming took off 6 bases at V and 1 base at J, with 10 bases between the two ends. This clonotype was detected a few times. What it recognizes is unknown. A second PCR of about 7 to 11 cycles used a sample-barcoded 5' primer and a J-beta primer mix. TCRdb called the 5' RACE reads again in MiXCR, with one record for every CDR3 protein. This sample carries about 730,000 distinct CDR3 sequences, about 42% of them seen once, and the ten largest clones take 20%. V usage is TRBV7-6 and J usage is TRBJ1-5, with D tentatively TRBD1 (6 bases). Sequencing was performed on blood. The receptor's source is a woman aged 55-69 years in good health. CDR3 coding DNA: TGTGCCAGCAGTTCAGGGGTGAGCAATCAGCCCCAGCATTTT. Residues: CASSSGVSNQPQHF.